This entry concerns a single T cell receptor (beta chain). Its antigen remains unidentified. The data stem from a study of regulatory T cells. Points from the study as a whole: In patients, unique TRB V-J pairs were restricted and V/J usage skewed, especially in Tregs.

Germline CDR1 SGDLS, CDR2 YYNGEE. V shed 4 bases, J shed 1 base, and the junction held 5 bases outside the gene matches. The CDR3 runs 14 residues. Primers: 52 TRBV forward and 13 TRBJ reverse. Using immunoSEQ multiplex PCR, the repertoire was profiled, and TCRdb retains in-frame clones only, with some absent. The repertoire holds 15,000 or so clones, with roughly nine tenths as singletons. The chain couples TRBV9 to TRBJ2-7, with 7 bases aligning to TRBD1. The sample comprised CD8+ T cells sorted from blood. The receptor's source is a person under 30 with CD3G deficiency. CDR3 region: CASSPGDSSYEQYF. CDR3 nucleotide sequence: TGTGCCAGCAGCCCCGGGGACAGTTCCTACGAGCAGTACTTC.